The 8 T cell receptor beta chains below come from one sample, sequenced in a study of T cells in Graves' hyperthyroidism and ophthalmopathy. Amplified TCR beta CDR3 regions derived from RNA transcripts. The TCR CDR3 first-round RT-PCR relied on the HTBI primer set. One entry per CDR3 protein, called by TCRdb with MiXCR from the multiplex PCR reads. This table has about 300,000 distinct CDR3 sequences, around 20% appearing once. Sequenced input: blood. These receptors came from a man in his fifties with Graves' ophthalmopathy.

In this sample, this clonotype turned up many times. The chain links TRBV30 to TRBJ2-1; 10 bases fit TRBD1. The ends lost 3 bases at V and 3 bases at J; junction bases unmatched: 2. Germline-derived CDR1 and CDR2 are GTSNPN and SVGIG (reference sequence). The length of the CDR3 is 14 residues. The CDR3 DNA reads as TGTGCCTGGAGCCGGACAGGGGGCTACAATGAGCAGTTCTTC. This gives the protein CAWSRTGGYNEQFF.

This clonotype was picked up many times. The rearrangement joins TRBV5-1 to TRBJ1-1; D not certain. V lost 0 bases and J 0 bases, leaving 3 bases between the germline ends. Germline V lookup: CDR1 SGHRS, CDR2 YFSETQ. The CDR3 length is 13 residues. The CDR3, as DNA: TGCGCCAGCAGCTTGGGGATGAACACTGAAGCTTTCTTT. Its protein is CASSLGMNTEAFF.

The count of this clonotype is one. This may be a read error, as it is one base from a much larger clone. The V call is TRBV10-3, the J call TRBJ2-7, with D tentatively TRBD1 (6 bases). The CDR3 runs to 16 residues. Trimming cost V 10 bases and J 2 bases, with 24 bases left between them. The germline gives CDR1 ENHRY, CDR2 SYGVKD. CDR3 region: CATWDPGQPGAYEQYF. The CDR3 nucleotides read TGTGCCACCTGGGACCCGGGACAACCAGGGGCCTACGAGCAGTACTTC.

This clonotype has only a few counts. The J gene is TRBJ2-1, the V gene TRBV7-3; the D gene is possibly TRBD2 (6 bases). CDR1 and CDR2 from the germline V gene are SGHTA and FQGTGA. V lost 0 bases and J 5 bases, leaving 14 bases between the germline ends. The CDR3 is 16 residues long. The CDR3 sequence is CASSLTSGRRHNEQFF. The CDR3 DNA follows: TGTGCCAGCAGCTTAACGTCAGGGAGGCGCCACAATGAGCAGTTCTTC.

This chain links TRBV12-3 or TRBV12-4 with TRBJ1-1; no reliable D call. The V end lost 6 bases, the J end lost 0 bases, and 11 bases lay between the germline ends. CDR3 length: 14 amino acids. In nucleotides, the CDR3 is TGTGCCAGCAGCCCACAAGAAATGAACACTGAAGCTTTCTTT. It codes for CASSPQEMNTEAFF.

The J gene is TRBJ1-4, the V gene TRBV4-1; tentatively, D is TRBD1 (5 bases). Germline CDR1 and CDR2: MGHRA and YSYEKL. The V end was cut by 4 bases, the J end by 3 bases, with 12 bases between. The CDR3 has 15 residues. The DNA of the CDR3 is TGCGCCAGCAGCCTACTCGGGGGGGCTAATGAAAAACTGTTTTTT. It translates to CASSLLGGANEKLFF.

This clonotype occurred many times. This chain connects TRBV11-3 to TRBJ2-1; D remains unclear. The CDR3 consists of 12 residues. In germline, CDR1 is SGHNT, CDR2 YENEEA. V gave up 1 base and J gave up 6 bases, with 4 bases separating them. In DNA, the CDR3 is TGTGCCAGCAGCTTAGTCCGCAATGAGCAGTTCTTC. The encoded protein is CASSLVRNEQFF.

This clonotype was seen repeatedly, ten times or more. This sequence joins TRBV20-1 and TRBJ2-3; D perhaps matches TRBD2 (6 bases). Germline-derived CDR1 and CDR2 are DFQATT and SNEGSKA (reference sequence). The CDR3 totals 11 residues. V was pared by 5 bases and J by 9 bases, with 12 bases between. The CDR3 region has the DNA TGCAGTGCTCCGGGAGACGGAACGCAGTATTTT. It codes for CSAPGDGTQYF.